The following is a T cell receptor (beta chain) sequence with its context. Antigen: not known. The read halts 3 residues ahead of the CDR3 end, with the missing end drawn from the germline J gene. The method was immunoSEQ multiplex PCR; TCRdb's version includes in-frame clones alone and lacks a portion of them. Recorded for this sample: around 33,000 clones. The entry originates in a study of T cells in women clearing cervical HPV infection. Overall study results and limits: TRBV6-7 relative abundance averaged about 0.11% in cases and 0.15% to 0.2% in controls.

Each participant carried one incident cervical HPV16 infection only. The germline V gene encodes CDR1 ENHRY and CDR2 SYGVKD. CDR3 length equals 16 residues. V lost 4 bases, J lost 4 bases, and 4 bases stayed unmatched. V usage is TRBV10-3 and J usage is TRBJ2-2; 12 nucleotides match TRBD2. Sequencing input: blood buffy coat. This TCR came from a woman aged 18-69 years with a cervical HPV16 infection that either progressed to CIN3+ or cleared (not recorded which). The chain's CDR3 is CAISARTSGTTGELFF. The sequenced CDR3 bases are TGTGCCATCAGTGCCCGGACTAGCGGGACCACCGGGGAG.